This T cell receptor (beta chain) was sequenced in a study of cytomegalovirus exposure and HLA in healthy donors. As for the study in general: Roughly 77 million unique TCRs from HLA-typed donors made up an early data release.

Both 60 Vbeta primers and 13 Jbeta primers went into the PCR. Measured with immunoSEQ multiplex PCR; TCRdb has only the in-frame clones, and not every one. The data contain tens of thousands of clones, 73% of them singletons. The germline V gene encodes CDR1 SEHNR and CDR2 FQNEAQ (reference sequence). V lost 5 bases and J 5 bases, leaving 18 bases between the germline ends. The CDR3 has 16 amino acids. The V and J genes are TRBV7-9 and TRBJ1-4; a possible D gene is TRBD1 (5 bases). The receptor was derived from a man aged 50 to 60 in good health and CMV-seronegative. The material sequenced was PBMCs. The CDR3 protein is CASSPGPREGNEKLFF. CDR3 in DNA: TGTGCCAGCAGCCCAGGGCCAAGGGAGGGGAATGAAAAACTGTTTTTT.